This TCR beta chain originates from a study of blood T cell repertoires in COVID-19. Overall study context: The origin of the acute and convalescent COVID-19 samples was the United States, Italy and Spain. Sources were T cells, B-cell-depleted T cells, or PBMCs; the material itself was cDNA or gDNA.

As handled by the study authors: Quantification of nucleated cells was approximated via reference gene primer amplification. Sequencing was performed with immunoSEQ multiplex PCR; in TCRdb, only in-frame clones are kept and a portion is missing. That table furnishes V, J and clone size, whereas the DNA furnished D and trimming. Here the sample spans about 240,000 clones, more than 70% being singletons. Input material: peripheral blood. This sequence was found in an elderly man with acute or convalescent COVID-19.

The CDR3 coding sequence is TGTGCCAGCTCACCAAACTCGGACAGAAAGACCCAGTACTTC. This encodes CASSPNSDRKTQYF. The chain has TRBV18 and TRBJ2-5; possibly TRBD1 for D (6 bases). Looked up from germline, CDR1 is KGHSH and CDR2 is LQKENI. V gave up 2 bases and J gave up 6 bases, with 13 bases separating them. CDR3 length equals 14 residues.